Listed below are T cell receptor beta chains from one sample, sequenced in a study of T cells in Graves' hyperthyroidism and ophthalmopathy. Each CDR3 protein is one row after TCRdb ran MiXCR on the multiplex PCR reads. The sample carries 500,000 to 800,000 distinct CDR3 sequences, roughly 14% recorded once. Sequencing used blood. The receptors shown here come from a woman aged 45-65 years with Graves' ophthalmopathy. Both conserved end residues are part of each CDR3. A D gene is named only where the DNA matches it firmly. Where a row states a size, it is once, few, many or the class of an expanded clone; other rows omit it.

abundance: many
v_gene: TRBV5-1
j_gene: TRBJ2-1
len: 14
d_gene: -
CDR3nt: TGCGCCAGCAGCTTTTTTATAGTCGGCAATGAGCAGTTCTTC
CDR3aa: CASSFFIVGNEQFF

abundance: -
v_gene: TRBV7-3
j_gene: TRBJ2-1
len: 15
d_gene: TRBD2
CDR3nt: TGTGCCAGCAGCTCACTAGTGGGAGGGCCTGGTGAGCAGTTCTTC
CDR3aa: CASSSLVGGPGEQFF

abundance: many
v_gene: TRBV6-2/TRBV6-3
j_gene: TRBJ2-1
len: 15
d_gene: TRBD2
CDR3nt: TGTGCCAGCAGTTACGGGGCGGGAGGGCTTAATGAGCAGTTCTTC
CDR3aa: CASSYGAGGLNEQFF

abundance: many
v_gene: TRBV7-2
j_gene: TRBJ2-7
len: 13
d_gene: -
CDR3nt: TGTGCCAGCACCCGGAGGGGGGGTTACGAGCAGTACTTC
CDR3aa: CASTRRGGYEQYF

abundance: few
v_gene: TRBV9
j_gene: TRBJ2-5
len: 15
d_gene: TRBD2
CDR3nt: TGTGCCAGCAGCGCCGCCTCGACTAGCCGGGAGACCCAGTACTTC
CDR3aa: CASSAASTSRETQYF

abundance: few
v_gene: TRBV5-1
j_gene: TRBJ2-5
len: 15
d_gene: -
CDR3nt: TGCGCCGGCAGCTTGGGAAGGAGAGAGCAAGAGACCCAGTACTTC
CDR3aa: CAGSLGRREQETQYF

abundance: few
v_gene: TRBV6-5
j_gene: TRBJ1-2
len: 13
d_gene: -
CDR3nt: TGTGCCAGCAGTTACAGCCAGGGCTATGGCTACACCTTC
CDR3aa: CASSYSQGYGYTF

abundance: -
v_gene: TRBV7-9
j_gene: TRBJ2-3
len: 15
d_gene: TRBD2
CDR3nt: TGTGCCAGCAGATATAGCGGGAGGGGCACAGATACGCAGTATTTT
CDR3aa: CASRYSGRGTDTQYF

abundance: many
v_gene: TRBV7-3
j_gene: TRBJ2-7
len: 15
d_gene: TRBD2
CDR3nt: TGTGCCAGCAGCCCAGGGACTAGCGGGAGCGGGGAGCAGTACTTC
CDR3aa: CASSPGTSGSGEQYF

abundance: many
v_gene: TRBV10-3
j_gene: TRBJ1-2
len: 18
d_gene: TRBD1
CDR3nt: TGTGCCATCAGTGAGTCGACGAGAGGACAGGGTCTGGGCTATGGCTACACCTTC
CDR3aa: CAISESTRGQGLGYGYTF

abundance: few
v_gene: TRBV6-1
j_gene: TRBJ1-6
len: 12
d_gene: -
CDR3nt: TGTGCCAGCAGGGCTGCTAATTCACCCCTCCACTTT
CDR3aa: CASRAANSPLHF

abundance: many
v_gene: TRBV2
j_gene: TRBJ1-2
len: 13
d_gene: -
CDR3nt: TGTGCCAGCAGTGCGGGGGGAGTTTATGGCTACACCTTC
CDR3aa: CASSAGGVYGYTF

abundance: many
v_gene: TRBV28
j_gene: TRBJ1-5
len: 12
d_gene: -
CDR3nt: TGTGCCAGCAGGGACAGAGATCAGCCCCAGCATTTT
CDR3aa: CASRDRDQPQHF

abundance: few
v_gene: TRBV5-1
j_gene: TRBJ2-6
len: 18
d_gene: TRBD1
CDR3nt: TGCGCCAGCAGCTTTTGGACAGGGGGAACCTCTGGGGCCAACGTCCTGACTTTC
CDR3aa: CASSFWTGGTSGANVLTF

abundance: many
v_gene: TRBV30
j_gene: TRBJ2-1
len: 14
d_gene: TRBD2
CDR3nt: TGTGCCTGGAGTCTCGGACTAGCGGCCAATGAGCAGTTCTTC
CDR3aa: CAWSLGLAANEQFF

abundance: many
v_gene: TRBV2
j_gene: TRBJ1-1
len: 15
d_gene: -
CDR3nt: TGTGCCAGCAGTGAAAGGGCTGTGGGGATCACTGAAGCTTTCTTT
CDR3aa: CASSERAVGITEAFF

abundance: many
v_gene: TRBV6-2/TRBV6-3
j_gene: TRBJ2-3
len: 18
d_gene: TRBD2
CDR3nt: TGTGCCAGCAGTTACTGGACCTTAGCGGGCAGAAGCACAGATACGCAGTATTTT
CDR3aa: CASSYWTLAGRSTDTQYF

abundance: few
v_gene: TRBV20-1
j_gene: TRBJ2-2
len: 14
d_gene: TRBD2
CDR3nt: TGCAGTGCTCGTCTAGCGGGAGTAACCGGGGAGCTGTTTTTT
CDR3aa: CSARLAGVTGELFF

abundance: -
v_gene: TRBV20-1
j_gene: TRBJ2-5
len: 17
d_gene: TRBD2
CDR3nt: TGCAGTGCTAGAGATCTAAAGCGGGAGGGCCCTGGGGAGACCCAGTACTTC
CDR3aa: CSARDLKREGPGETQYF

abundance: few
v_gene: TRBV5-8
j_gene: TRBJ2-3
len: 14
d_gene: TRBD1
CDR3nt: TGTGCCAGCAGCTTTGGACAGGGACCAGATACGCAGTATTTT
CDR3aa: CASSFGQGPDTQYF

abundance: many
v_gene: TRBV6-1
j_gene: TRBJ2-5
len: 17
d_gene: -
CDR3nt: TGTGCCAGCAGTGAAGGGACAGCCTATCTGCGATTGGAGACCCAGTACTTC
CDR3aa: CASSEGTAYLRLETQYF

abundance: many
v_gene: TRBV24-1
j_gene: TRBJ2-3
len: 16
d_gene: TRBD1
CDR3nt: TGTGCCACCAGTGAACCGGGACAGCCTAGCACAGATACGCAGTATTTT
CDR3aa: CATSEPGQPSTDTQYF

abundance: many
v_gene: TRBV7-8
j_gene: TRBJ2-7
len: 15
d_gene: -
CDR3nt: TGTGCCAGCAGCTGGGTCCGGGACCACTCCTACGAGCAGTACTTC
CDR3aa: CASSWVRDHSYEQYF

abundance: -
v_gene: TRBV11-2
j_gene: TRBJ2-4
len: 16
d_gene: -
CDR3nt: TGTGCCAGCAGCTTAGGGGGGTCGGGGGCCAAAAACATTCAGTACTTC
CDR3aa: CASSLGGSGAKNIQYF

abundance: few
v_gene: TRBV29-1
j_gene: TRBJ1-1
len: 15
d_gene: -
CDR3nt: TGCAGCGTTGAATCTCAACAGGGAATTTACACTGAAGCTTTCTTT
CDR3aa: CSVESQQGIYTEAFF

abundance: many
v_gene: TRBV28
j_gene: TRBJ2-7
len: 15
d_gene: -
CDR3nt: TGTGCCAGCGGACCCACATGGGCATCGGCCTACGAGCAGTACTTC
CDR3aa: CASGPTWASAYEQYF

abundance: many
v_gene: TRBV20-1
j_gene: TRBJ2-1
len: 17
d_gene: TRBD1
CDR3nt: TGCAGTGCTAGAATAGGACAGGGCTTTATCTCCTACAATGAGCAGTTCTTC
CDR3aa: CSARIGQGFISYNEQFF

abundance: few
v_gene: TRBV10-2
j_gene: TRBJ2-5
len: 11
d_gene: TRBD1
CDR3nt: TGCGCCACCACAGGGGCCGAGACCCAGTACTTC
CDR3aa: CATTGAETQYF

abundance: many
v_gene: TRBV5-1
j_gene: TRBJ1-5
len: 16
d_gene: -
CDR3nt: TGCGCCAGCAGCTTGGAGGGCAGCCATAGCAATCAGCCCCAGCATTTT
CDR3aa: CASSLEGSHSNQPQHF

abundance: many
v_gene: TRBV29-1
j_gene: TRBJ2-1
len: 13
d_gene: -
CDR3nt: TGCAGCATCCGGGACTGGCCCTACAATGAGCAGTTCTTC
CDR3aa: CSIRDWPYNEQFF

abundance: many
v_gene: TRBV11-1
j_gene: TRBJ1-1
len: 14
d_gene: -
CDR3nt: TGTGCCAGCAGCGGACAGCCGGTTAGCACTGAAGCTTTCTTT
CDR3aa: CASSGQPVSTEAFF

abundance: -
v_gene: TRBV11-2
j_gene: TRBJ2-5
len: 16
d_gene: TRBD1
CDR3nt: TGTGCCAGCAGCATCCCGACCGGGACAGGGTCGGGGACCCAGTACTTC
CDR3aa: CASSIPTGTGSGTQYF

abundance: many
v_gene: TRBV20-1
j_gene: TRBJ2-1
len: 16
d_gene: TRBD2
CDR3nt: TGCAGTGCTGGGGCGGAATTTGGCGGGAGGGGCAATGAGCAGTTCTTC
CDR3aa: CSAGAEFGGRGNEQFF

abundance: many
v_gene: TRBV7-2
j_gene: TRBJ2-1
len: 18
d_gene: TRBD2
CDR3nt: TGTGCCAGCAGTCATCGCCCCCTACTTAGCGGGAGGGCTAGTGAGCAGTTCTTC
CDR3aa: CASSHRPLLSGRASEQFF

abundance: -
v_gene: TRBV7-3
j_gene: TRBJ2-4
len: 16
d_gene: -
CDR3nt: TGTGCCAGCAGCCCCGTCGGTCTTCTAGCCAAAAACATTCAGTACTTC
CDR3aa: CASSPVGLLAKNIQYF

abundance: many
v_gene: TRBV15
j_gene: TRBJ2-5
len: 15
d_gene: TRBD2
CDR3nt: TGTGCCACCAGCGGCCTACTAGCGGTTCAAGAGACCCAGTACTTC
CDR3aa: CATSGLLAVQETQYF

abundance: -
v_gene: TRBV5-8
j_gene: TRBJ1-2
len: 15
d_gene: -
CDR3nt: TGTGCCAGCAGCTTACCGGGACAAACTAACTATGGCTACACCTTC
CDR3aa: CASSLPGQTNYGYTF

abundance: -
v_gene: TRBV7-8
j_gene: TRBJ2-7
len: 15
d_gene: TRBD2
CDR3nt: TGTGCCAGCAGCTTAGTTGCGGGGGGTGTCTACGAGCAGTACTTC
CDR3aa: CASSLVAGGVYEQYF

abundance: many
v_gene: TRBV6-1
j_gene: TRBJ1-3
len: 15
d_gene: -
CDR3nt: TGTGCCAGCAGACAACCAGTGAACTCTGGAAACACCATATATTTT
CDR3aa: CASRQPVNSGNTIYF

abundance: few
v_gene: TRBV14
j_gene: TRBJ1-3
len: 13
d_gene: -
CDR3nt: TGTGCCAGCCGCACAGCTACTGGAAACACCATATATTTT
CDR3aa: CASRTATGNTIYF

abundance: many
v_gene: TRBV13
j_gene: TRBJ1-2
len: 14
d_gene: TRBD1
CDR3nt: TGTGCCAGCAGCTCGGACAGGGATATCTATGGCTACACCTTC
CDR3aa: CASSSDRDIYGYTF

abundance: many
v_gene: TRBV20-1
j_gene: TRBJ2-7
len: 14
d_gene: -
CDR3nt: TGCAGTGCTAGAGATACCGGGCACTCCTACGAGCAGTACTTC
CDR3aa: CSARDTGHSYEQYF

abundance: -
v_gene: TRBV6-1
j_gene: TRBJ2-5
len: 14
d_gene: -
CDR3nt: TGTGCCAGCAGTCCAGGGGGGCTGCGGGAGACCCAGTACTTC
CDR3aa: CASSPGGLRETQYF

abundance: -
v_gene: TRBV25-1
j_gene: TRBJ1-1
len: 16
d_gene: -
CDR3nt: TGTGCCAGCACCCTAGGGGGGGGCAGGACGGACACTGAAGCTTTCTTT
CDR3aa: CASTLGGGRTDTEAFF

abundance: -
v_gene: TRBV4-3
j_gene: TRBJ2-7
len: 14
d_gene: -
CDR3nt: TGCGCCAGCAGCCAAGACATACTAGCCTACGAGCAGTACTTC
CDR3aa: CASSQDILAYEQYF

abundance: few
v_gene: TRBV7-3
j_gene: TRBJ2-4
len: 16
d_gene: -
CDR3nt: TGTGCCAGCAGCGAGGGACCGGAACTAGCCAAAAACATTCAGTACTTC
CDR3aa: CASSEGPELAKNIQYF

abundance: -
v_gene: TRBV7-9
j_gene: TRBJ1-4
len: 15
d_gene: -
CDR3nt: TGTGCCAGCAGCTCAACAGGGAACACTAATGAAAAACTGTTTTTT
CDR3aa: CASSSTGNTNEKLFF

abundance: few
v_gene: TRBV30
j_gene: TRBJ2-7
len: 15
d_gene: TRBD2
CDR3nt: TGTGCCTGGAGTGGCGTAGCGGGCGCCACCTACGAGCAGTACTTC
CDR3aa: CAWSGVAGATYEQYF

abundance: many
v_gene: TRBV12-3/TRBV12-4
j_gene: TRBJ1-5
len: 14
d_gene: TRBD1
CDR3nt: TGTGCCAGCAGGCCGACAGGGGGCAATCAGCCCCAGCATTTT
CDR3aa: CASRPTGGNQPQHF

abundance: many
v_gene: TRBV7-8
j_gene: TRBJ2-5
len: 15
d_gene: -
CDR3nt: TGTGCCAGCAGCCCCAGACCGGGACTGAAAGAGACCCAGTACTTC
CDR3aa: CASSPRPGLKETQYF

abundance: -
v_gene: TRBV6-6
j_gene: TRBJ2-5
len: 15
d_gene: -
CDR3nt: TGTGCCAGCAGTTACCCCCTGGGTTCACGAGAGACCCAGTACTTC
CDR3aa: CASSYPLGSRETQYF

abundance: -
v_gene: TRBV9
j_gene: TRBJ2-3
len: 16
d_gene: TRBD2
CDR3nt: TGTGCCAGCAGCGTAGCGGCGGGAGGAGAAACAGATACGCAGTATTTT
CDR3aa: CASSVAAGGETDTQYF

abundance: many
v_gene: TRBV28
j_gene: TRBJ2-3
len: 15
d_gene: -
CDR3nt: TGTGCCAGCAGTTTTAAGGGTCCCCCCACAGATACGCAGTATTTT
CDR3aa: CASSFKGPPTDTQYF

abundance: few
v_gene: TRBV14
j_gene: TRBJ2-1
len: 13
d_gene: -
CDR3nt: TGTGCCAGCAGCCACATCGGAAGAAATGAGCAGTTCTTC
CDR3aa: CASSHIGRNEQFF

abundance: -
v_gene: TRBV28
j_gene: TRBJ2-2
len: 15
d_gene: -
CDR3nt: TGTGCCAGCAGTTTGATTTGGGGGACCACCGGGGAGCTGTTTTTT
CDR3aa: CASSLIWGTTGELFF